Listed here are 17 T cell receptor beta chains from one sample, sequenced in a study of OX40 agonist ivuxolimab in advanced cancers. Assay used: immunoSEQ multiplex PCR; TCRdb lists only in-frame clones, some missing. The data show roughly 70,000 clones, with roughly 85% seen just once and about 0.76% held by the top ten. The sequencing here drew on CD4+ or CD8+ T cells sorted from blood, taken in a trial of the OX40 agonist ivuxolimab. The receptors derive from an adult with an advanced solid tumor such as melanoma, head and neck, liver or kidney cancer.

The V and J genes are TRBV6-5 and TRBJ2-1; D not certain. V lost 6 bases to trimming and J lost 12 bases, with 24 bases between them. Germline CDR1 is MNHEY and CDR2 is SVGAGI. This CDR3 spans 15 amino acids. The chain's CDR3 is CASSPRQDSTWGQFF. The CDR3 DNA follows: TGTGCCAGCAGCCCCCGGCAGGATTCGACGTGGGGGCAGTTCTTC.

V is TRBV5-1 and J is TRBJ2-2; no clear D gene. Germline assignment: CDR1 SGHRS and CDR2 YFSETQ. The CDR3 loop spans 14 amino acids. V lost 1 base to trimming and J lost 0 bases, with 4 bases between them. In DNA form, the CDR3 reads TGCGCCAGCAGCTTGACATCGAACACCGGGGAGCTGTTTTTT. Translation gives CASSLTSNTGELFF.

The chain uses TRBV14 and TRBJ1-3; TRBD1 matches at 9 bases. The CDR3 sequence is 16 residues long. The J segment lost 2 bases and the V segment lost 6 bases, leaving 8 bases of the junction unmatched. The germline V gene has CDR1 SGHDN and CDR2 FVKESK. The CDR3 nucleotides read TGTGCCAGCAGTCGCCCAGGGACAGGGACTGGAAACACCATATATTTT. This gives the protein CASSRPGTGTGNTIYF.

A word on this clone: One end of the junction fails to match germline, which may point to a read error. V is TRBV28 and J is TRBJ1-1; the D is unclear. In germline, CDR1 is MDHEN, CDR2 SYDVKM. This CDR3 is 13 amino acids long. CDR3: CASSRPDLITPSF. The DNA for the CDR3 is TGTGCCAGCAGCCGGCCGGACCTCATAACCCCGTCCTTT. The full variable domain, its missing parts supplied by reference TRBV28 and TRBJ1-1, is DVKVTQSSRYLVKRTGEKVFLECVQDMDHENMFWYRQDPGLGLRLIYFSYDVKMKEKGDIPEGYSVSREKKERFSLILESASTNQTSMYLCASSRPDLITPSFGQGTRLTVV.

The CDR3 coding sequence is TGTGCCTGGAGACGGGCCGGCCTCAACACCGGGGAGCTGTTTTTT. Protein sequence: CAWRRAGLNTGELFF. This sequence joins TRBV30 and TRBJ2-2; D is undetermined. V shed 3 bases and J shed 2 bases, with 13 bases lying between them. This CDR3 is built from 15 residues. Germline V gene data show CDR1 as GTSNPN and CDR2 as SVGIG (reference sequence).

The chain employs TRBV5-4 and TRBJ2-1, with D possibly called TRBD1 or TRBD2 (7 bases each). Germline values: CDR1 SGHNT, CDR2 YYREEE (reference sequence). This CDR3 comprises 15 residues. The germline V and J ends were trimmed by 0 bases and 9 bases, with 16 bases remaining between them. The CDR3 region has the DNA TGTGCCAGCAGCTTGGTTCAGGGGGGGGATAGTGAGCAGTTCTTC. Its protein product is CASSLVQGGDSEQFF.

This clone was found once. The chain is built from TRBV6-1 and TRBJ1-5; no clear D. CDR1 is MNHNS and CDR2 is SASEGT in the germline V gene. V lost 8 bases and J 0 bases, leaving 11 bases between the germline ends. The CDR3 consists of 14 residues. The CDR3 DNA is TGTGCCAGCTTTCCGGGGTTTAGCAATCAGCCCCAGCATTTT. The encoded protein is CASFPGFSNQPQHF.

The chain has TRBV7-2 and TRBJ2-1; D possibly corresponds to TRBD2 (5 bases). CDR1 is SGHTA, CDR2 FQGNSA, per germline. The CDR3 length is 16 residues. The V end lost 5 bases, the J end lost 2 bases, and 16 bases lay between the germline ends. The CDR3: CASSRTGTMTYNEQFF. DNA for the CDR3: TGTGCCAGCAGCAGAACGGGAACGATGACCTACAATGAGCAGTTCTTC.

V and J are TRBV21-1 and TRBJ1-1; TRBD1 is the table's D call, not checked against the DNA. TRBV21-1 is described as a pseudogene. The CDR3 contains 16 residues. The CDR3: CASSPPGQGLSTEAFF. As DNA, the CDR3 is TGTGCCAGCAGCCCTCCTGGACAGGGCCTGAGCACTGAAGCTTTCTTT.

There are a few counts of this clone. The chain uses TRBV18 and TRBJ1-5; D possibly corresponds to TRBD1 (5 bases). The CDR3 extends over 14 amino acids. V was trimmed by 5 bases and J by 1 base, leaving 9 bases between them. Germline-derived CDR1 and CDR2 are KGHSH and LQKENI. The CDR3 loop reads CASSSTASNQPQHF. CDR3 in DNA: TGTGCCAGCTCATCGACAGCCAGCAATCAGCCCCAGCATTTT.

The V and J genes are TRBV5-1 and TRBJ1-1; possibly TRBD1 for D (6 bases). The CDR3 has 13 amino acids. CDR1 is SGHRS and CDR2 is YFSETQ in the germline V gene. V was clipped by 4 bases and J by 7 bases, with 14 bases between them. CDR3 sequence: CASSPDRRGEAFF. Written as DNA, the CDR3 is TGCGCCAGCAGCCCTGACAGGAGGGGTGAAGCTTTCTTT.

The chain is built from TRBV30 and TRBJ1-5, with D hard to call. With 0 bases removed from V and 6 bases from J, the gap between germline ends came to 9 bases. CDR1 and CDR2 from the germline V gene are GTSNPN and SVGIG (reference sequence). The CDR3 covers 13 residues. The CDR3 spells CAWSVGLGQPQHF. In DNA form, the CDR3 reads TGTGCCTGGAGTGTGGGGTTGGGTCAGCCCCAGCATTTT.

This sequence joins TRBV9 and TRBJ2-7, with 13 positions matching TRBD2. The germline CDR1 and CDR2 sequences are SGDLS and YYNGEE. Germline trimming cut 0 bases from V and 7 bases from J; bases unmatched to any gene: 7. CDR3 size: 16 residues. DNA of the CDR3: TGTGCCAGCAGCGTAGGTGTTACTAGCGGGAGGGGGGAGCAGTACTTC. Translating gives CASSVGVTSGRGEQYF.

The chain has TRBV19 and TRBJ1-1; D is undetermined. The germline gives CDR1 LNHDA, CDR2 SQIVND (reference sequence). V was shortened by 5 bases and J by 1 base, with 8 bases between the two germline ends. The CDR3 is 13 residues long. The chain's CDR3 is CASSWQENTEAFF. In DNA form, the CDR3 reads TGTGCCAGTAGTTGGCAGGAGAACACTGAAGCTTTCTTT.

The CDR3 region has the DNA TGTGCCTCAGGACAGGGAGGCAATCAGCCCCAGCATTTT. Translating it yields CASGQGGNQPQHF. This chain uses TRBV30 with TRBJ1-5; TRBD1 aligns across 8 bases. Looked up from germline, CDR1 is GTSNPN and CDR2 is SVGIG (reference sequence). This CDR3 contains 13 residues. V lost 7 bases and J lost 2; bases outside the gene matches: 4.

The chain carries TRBV28 and TRBJ1-1; 7 nucleotides line up with TRBD1. Germline CDR1 and CDR2: MDHEN and SYDVKM. The CDR3 has 14 amino acids. Trimming took 4 bases from V and 1 from J; bases not matched to a gene: 3. The CDR3 loop reads CASSSQGTNTEAFF. The CDR3 DNA is TGTGCCAGCAGTTCACAGGGGACGAACACTGAAGCTTTCTTT. Based on the CDR3 plus reference TRBV28 and TRBJ1-1, the full variable domain is DVKVTQSSRYLVKRTGEKVFLECVQDMDHENMFWYRQDPGLGLRLIYFSYDVKMKEKGDIPEGYSVSREKKERFSLILESASTNQTSMYLCASSSQGTNTEAFFGQGTRLTVV.

CDR3 nucleotides: TGTGCCAGCAGCCCCTATAGCACATCTAATGGCTACACCTTC. Protein sequence: CASSPYSTSNGYTF. The chain is built from TRBV21-1 and TRBJ1-2. TRBV21-1 has pseudogene status. This CDR3 is built from 14 residues.